These T cell receptor beta chains were read from a single sample in a study of T cells after yellow fever vaccination. TCRdb recomputed calls from the 5' RACE reads with MiXCR, one row per CDR3 protein. In the table there are around 600,000 distinct CDR3 sequences, about 12% of which are singletons. The sequencing used PBMCs, collected on the day of the yellow fever booster vaccination. These receptors were obtained from a man aged 30 to 39 who received the YFV17D yellow fever vaccine. Both conserved end residues are part of each CDR3. The order of the fields is D gene, clone size, V gene, J gene, CDR3 protein, CDR3 DNA. A D gene is named only where the DNA matches it firmly. Size is stated for part of the rows, as once, few or many counts, or as a class when the clone is expanded.

TRBD2	few	TRBV7-7	TRBJ2-1	CASSSSLAGRNEQFF	TGTGCTAGCAGCTCCTCCCTAGCGGGAAGGAATGAGCAGTTCTTC
.	few	TRBV15	TRBJ1-4	CATSRYSGEDEKLFF	TGTGCCACCAGCAGGTATTCAGGAGAAGATGAAAAACTGTTTTTT
.	.	TRBV14	TRBJ2-7	CASSQEQGNEQYF	TGTGCCAGCAGCCAAGAACAGGGTAACGAGCAGTACTTC
.	few	TRBV4-3	TRBJ1-1	CASSQHHRVDTEAFF	TGCGCCAGCAGCCAACACCACAGGGTGGACACTGAAGCTTTCTTT
.	few	TRBV18	TRBJ2-1	CASSPYQGGREGMNEQFF	TGTGCCAGCTCACCCTACCAAGGTGGGCGGGAAGGGATGAATGAGCAGTTCTTC
TRBD1	.	TRBV29-1	TRBJ2-7	CSARDSNNEQYF	TGCAGCGCCAGGGACAGTAACAACGAGCAGTACTTC
.	.	TRBV4-2	TRBJ2-3	CASSPHRSGRSTDTQYF	TGTGCCAGCAGCCCCCACCGAAGCGGCCGTAGCACAGATACGCAGTATTTT
.	few	TRBV6-5	TRBJ1-2	CASNRGLNYGYTF	TGTGCCAGCAACCGGGGACTTAACTATGGCTACACCTTC
.	few	TRBV9	TRBJ2-1	CASSVAGGSSSYNEQFF	TGTGCCAGCAGCGTAGCCGGGGGAAGTAGCTCCTACAATGAGCAGTTCTTC
TRBD1	.	TRBV6-1	TRBJ1-4	CASTGTGDEKLFF	TGTGCCAGCACCGGGACAGGAGATGAAAAACTGTTTTTT
.	few	TRBV12-3/TRBV12-4	TRBJ2-7	CASGSGIASYEQYF	TGTGCCAGCGGGTCTGGGATAGCGTCCTACGAGCAGTACTTC
.	.	TRBV27	TRBJ2-1	CASKLAQNSYNEQFF	TGTGCCAGCAAATTGGCACAAAACTCCTACAATGAGCAGTTCTTC
.	.	TRBV7-9	TRBJ2-5	CASSSGTKQETQYF	TGTGCCAGCAGCTCCGGGACGAAACAAGAGACCCAGTACTTC
.	many	TRBV3-1	TRBJ1-1	CASSHGSDTEAFF	TGTGCCAGCAGCCATGGCTCGGACACTGAAGCTTTCTTT
TRBD1	few	TRBV6-5	TRBJ2-7	CASSYSGSGTGIYEQYF	TGTGCCAGCAGTTACTCCGGGTCCGGGACAGGGATATACGAGCAGTACTTC
TRBD2	many	TRBV20-1	TRBJ2-1	CSAGRALAGNYNEQFF	TGCAGTGCTGGCCGTGCTCTAGCGGGTAACTACAATGAGCAGTTCTTC
TRBD2	.	TRBV7-2	TRBJ2-3	CASSPNGERGDTQYF	TGTGCCAGCAGCCCCAACGGGGAGCGGGGAGATACGCAGTATTTT
.	.	TRBV30	TRBJ2-1	CAWSMTDYNEQFF	TGTGCCTGGAGTATGACTGACTACAATGAGCAGTTCTTC
.	.	TRBV7-2	TRBJ2-1	CASSFIGEFNEQFF	TGTGCCAGCAGCTTTATTGGAGAGTTTAATGAGCAGTTCTTC
.	.	TRBV20-1	TRBJ1-5	CSAMAAPQPQHF	TGCAGTGCAATGGCGGCGCCCCAGCCCCAGCATTTT
TRBD2	many	TRBV7-8	TRBJ2-7	CASSLGWEGTYEQYF	TGTGCCAGCAGCTTAGGATGGGAGGGAACCTACGAGCAGTACTTC
.	.	TRBV29-1	TRBJ2-3	CSVEEDGDSTDTQYF	TGCAGCGTTGAAGAGGACGGGGACAGCACAGATACGCAGTATTTT
TRBD1	.	TRBV4-3	TRBJ1-3	CASSFRGQASGNTIYF	TGCGCCAGCAGCTTTCGAGGACAGGCTTCTGGAAACACCATATATTTT
TRBD1	few	TRBV9	TRBJ1-5	CASSARGTVEDGPQHF	TGTGCCAGCAGCGCGAGAGGGACAGTGGAGGATGGGCCCCAGCATTTT
.	.	TRBV12-3/TRBV12-4	TRBJ2-1	CASTLIRGPGQSYNEQFF	TGTGCCAGCACCTTAATTAGAGGTCCAGGCCAATCCTACAATGAGCAGTTCTTC
.	.	TRBV18	TRBJ2-1	CASSPRSWADNEQFF	TGTGCCAGCTCACCACGGTCGTGGGCTGACAATGAGCAGTTCTTC
.	many	TRBV5-6	TRBJ2-7	CASSLLRDEQYF	TGTGCCAGCAGCTTACTCAGAGACGAGCAGTACTTC
.	few	TRBV21-1	TRBJ2-3	CASSKPPLAGGDTQYF	TGTGCCAGCAGCAAACCTCCGCTAGCGGGAGGAGATACGCAGTATTTT
.	few	TRBV29-1	TRBJ2-4	CSVDGGGNIQYF	TGCAGCGTTGACGGAGGGGGGAACATTCAGTACTTC
.	few	TRBV12-3/TRBV12-4	TRBJ2-2	CASSQTATGELFF	TGTGCCAGCAGTCAAACAGCCACCGGGGAGCTGTTTTTT
.	.	TRBV21-1	TRBJ1-1	CASSIPFMNTEAFF	TGTGCCAGCAGCATCCCCTTCATGAACACTGAAGCTTTCTTT
.	.	TRBV12-3/TRBV12-4	TRBJ2-6	CASRPDWAGANVLTF	TGTGCCAGCAGACCAGACTGGGCTGGGGCCAACGTCCTGACTTTC
.	many	TRBV7-2	TRBJ2-7	CASSAGRGGFSYEQYF	TGTGCCAGCAGCGCAGGGAGGGGGGGATTCTCCTACGAGCAGTACTTC
TRBD2	.	TRBV7-7	TRBJ2-1	CAIGSGGSYNEQFF	TGTGCTATTGGGTCGGGAGGTTCCTACAATGAGCAGTTCTTC
.	.	TRBV12-5	TRBJ2-7	CASGLGLGEGQYF	TGTGCTAGTGGTTTGGGGTTAGGTGAAGGGCAGTACTTC
TRBD1	few	TRBV18	TRBJ2-1	CASSLQVGDRGPYNEQFF	TGTGCCAGCTCGCTTCAAGTCGGGGACAGGGGCCCCTACAATGAGCAGTTCTTC
.	few	TRBV14	TRBJ1-2	CASSQESWTNLNYGYTF	TGTGCCAGCAGCCAAGAAAGCTGGACAAATCTTAACTATGGCTACACCTTC
TRBD1	few	TRBV20-1	TRBJ2-6	CSASRGRGANVLTF	TGCAGTGCTAGTAGGGGGCGTGGGGCCAACGTCCTGACTTTC
.	.	TRBV6-5	TRBJ2-5	CASSYSTGPLGGETQYF	TGTGCCAGCAGTTACTCGACAGGGCCGCTCGGGGGAGAGACCCAGTACTTC
.	.	TRBV6-1	TRBJ2-7	CASRDRTAYEQYF	TGTGCCAGCAGAGACAGGACGGCCTACGAGCAGTACTTC
TRBD1	few	TRBV20-1	TRBJ1-5	CSARDRGSGGWEPQHF	TGCAGTGCTAGAGATAGGGGCTCAGGGGGCTGGGAGCCCCAGCATTTT
.	few	TRBV20-1	TRBJ1-1	CSAKSGTAANAEAFF	TGCAGTGCTAAATCTGGTACCGCTGCGAACGCTGAAGCTTTCTTT
.	.	TRBV5-6	TRBJ2-7	CASTRRGALYEQYF	TGTGCCAGTACACGCAGGGGGGCGCTTTACGAGCAGTACTTC
.	once	TRBV19	TRBJ2-5	CASSGGGIGQETQYF	TGTGCCAGTAGTGGGGGAGGAATTGGGCAAGAGACCCAGTACTTC
TRBD1	.	TRBV20-1	TRBJ2-5	CSARDPRQGVETQYF	TGCAGTGCTAGAGATCCCCGACAGGGTGTAGAGACCCAGTACTTC
.	few	TRBV5-1	TRBJ2-7	CASSPTGGNSYEQYF	TGCGCCAGCAGCCCGACCGGGGGTAACTCCTACGAGCAGTACTTC
.	.	TRBV5-6	TRBJ2-5	CASSLSWGAQETQYF	TGTGCCAGCAGCTTGTCCTGGGGGGCTCAAGAGACCCAGTACTTC
.	.	TRBV7-9	TRBJ2-7	CASSSRAHPGEQYF	TGTGCCAGCAGCTCTCGGGCCCACCCGGGTGAGCAGTACTTC